The 10 T cell receptor beta chains below were found in one sample sequenced in a study of T cells in Graves' hyperthyroidism and ophthalmopathy (dated by TCRdb to between 2018 and 2020). Library method: multiplex PCR. Sequencing used an Illumina HiSeq 2000. The TCR beta CDR3 regions were amplified from RNA transcripts. A first-round RT-PCR of the TCR CDR3 used the HTBI primer set with the Qiagen OneStep RT-PCR kit. TCRdb's own reprocessing of the public reads used fastp at Q25 and MiXCR and kept productive beta chains. Under each unique CDR3 protein, matching rows form one entry showing the most common genes and DNA. Across this sample there are some 250,000 distinct CDR3 sequences, with about 15% seen only once. The top ten hold about an eighth of the sample. The specimen sequenced was blood. The receptors were sampled from a woman aged 40-49 years with Graves' hyperthyroidism that later progressed to Graves' ophthalmopathy.

This clonotype was detected many times. The rearrangement uses TRBV7-3 and TRBJ2-7, with D possibly being TRBD1 (6 bases). The V gene lost 5 bases and the J gene lost 5 bases, with 13 bases spanning the gap. From germline, CDR1 is SGHTA and CDR2 FQGTGA. This CDR3 has 13 residues. The CDR3 spells CASSPGQIHEQYF. DNA of the CDR3: TGTGCCAGCAGCCCCGGACAGATCCACGAGCAGTACTTC.

Concerning this clonotype itself: A much larger clone lies one base from this, so it may be a read error. This chain joins TRBV3-1 and TRBJ2-1; a possible D gene is TRBD1 (5 bases). The germline CDR1 and CDR2 sequences are LGHDT and YNNKEL (reference sequence). CDR3 length equals 12 residues. V gave up 5 bases and J gave up 10 bases, with 12 bases separating them. CDR3 nucleotides: TGTGCCAGCAGCAGTGGGGCAGGGGAGCAGTTCTTC. Translation gives CASSSGAGEQFF.

At least ten counts were recorded for this clonotype. The gene calls are TRBV27 and TRBJ2-6; 12 nucleotides align to TRBD1. Germline CDR1 MNHEY, CDR2 SMNVEV (reference sequence). V was pared by 5 bases and J by 4 bases, with 6 bases of the junction left unmatched. The CDR3 sequence is 17 residues long. The DNA of the CDR3 is TGTGCCAGCAGTGGCCGGGACAGGGGGCCAGGGGCCAACGTCCTGACTTTC. This codes for CASSGRDRGPGANVLTF.

The chain has TRBV12-3 or TRBV12-4 and TRBJ2-1; 9 bases map to TRBD1. V shed 4 bases and J 6 bases; nucleotides not matched to a gene: 7. The CDR3 extends over 15 amino acids. The CDR3 nucleotides read TGTGCCAGCAGTTCCACCGGGACAGGGTCCAATGAGCAGTTCTTC. Translation: CASSSTGTGSNEQFF.

J is TRBJ2-3 and V is TRBV4-1, with TRBD2 matching 8 bases. The trim removed 3 bases at V and 1 base at J, leaving 6 bases unmatched. The CDR3 is made up of 16 amino acids. Germline lookup yields CDR1 MGHRA and CDR2 YSYEKL. CDR3 DNA: TGCGCCAGCAGCCACCGTAGCGGGACGGGCACAGATACGCAGTATTTT. Amino acid sequence: CASSHRSGTGTDTQYF.

This clonotype was recorded only once. This chain connects TRBV4-1 to TRBJ2-4, with D perhaps matching TRBD2 (7 bases). The CDR3 consists of 17 residues. The germline V gene encodes CDR1 MGHRA and CDR2 YSYEKL. Trimming removed 2 bases from V and 2 bases from J, with 16 bases in between. This CDR3 is CASSQWGRGAPKNIQYF. The CDR3 nucleotides are TGCGCCAGCAGCCAATGGGGTCGGGGGGCACCCAAAAACATTCAGTACTTC.

Concerning this clonotype itself: A clone one base away is much larger, so this may be a read error. The rearrangement joins TRBV18 to TRBJ1-1, with D maybe TRBD1 (5 bases). The CDR3 has 15 amino acids. The germline CDR1 and CDR2 sequences are KGHSH and LQKENI. CDR3 DNA sequence: TGTGCCAGATCACCGCAGGGACTGATGAACACTGAAGCTTTCTTT. Its protein is CARSPQGLMNTEAFF.

In its sample, this clonotype was seen many times. The junction and the germline gene differ at one end; a read error may be behind it. The J gene is TRBJ1-4, the V gene TRBV7-7; TRBD1 matches at 7 bases. This CDR3 is 15 amino acids long. Germline V gene data show CDR1 as SSHAT and CDR2 as FNYEAQ (reference sequence). CDR3 DNA: TGTGCTAGCAGCCGGGGACAGACAATAAATGAAAAACTGTTTTTT. As protein: CASSRGQTINEKLFF.

This clonotype has a handful of counts. This chain connects TRBV6-2 or TRBV6-3 to TRBJ2-5; no firm D call. From germline, CDR1 is MNHEY and CDR2 SVGEGT. Deletions cut 0 bases from V and 1 base from J, with 9 bases between. The CDR3 totals 15 residues. CDR3 region: CASSYSRYSQETQYF. CDR3 nucleotide sequence: TGTGCCAGCAGTTACTCGAGATACAGCCAAGAGACCCAGTACTTC.

The genes are TRBV7-2 and TRBJ2-7; no clear D gene. CDR1 and CDR2 (germline): SGHTA, FQGNSA. The CDR3 is made up of 17 amino acids. Trimming stripped 1 base from V and 2 bases from J, with 18 bases between. CDR3 amino acids: CASSLVTFSGPPYEQYF. In nucleotides, the CDR3 is TGTGCCAGCAGCTTAGTTACTTTCTCAGGTCCACCCTACGAGCAGTACTTC.